This TCR beta chain was observed in a study of immune cell composition in non-small cell lung cancer. In the study overall: Tumours were mainly lung adenocarcinoma or squamous cell carcinoma.

The ends lost 1 base at V and 12 bases at J; junction bases unmatched: 12. This CDR3 is built from 16 residues. The germline CDR1 and CDR2 sequences are SEHNR and FQNEAQ (reference sequence). Whole-study findings and limits: Tumour-reactive clones were not shown to match dominant in vivo tumour clones.

About this clone itself: Its antigen is currently unknown.

The assay was immunoSEQ multiplex PCR, and TCRdb's table has in-frame clones only and misses some. Of roughly 15,000 clones in the sample, 81% were seen once. The TCR sequence derives from a human donor with non-small cell lung cancer. Sequencing used lung tumor tissue. The genes are TRBV7-9 and TRBJ2-1; 10 bases align to TRBD2. CDR3 residues: CASSLVGLAEYRGQFF. The CDR3 region has the DNA TGTGCCAGCAGCTTAGTCGGACTAGCGGAGTACCGGGGGCAGTTCTTC. The variable domain in full, with the rest retrieved from reference TRBV7-9 and TRBJ2-1, is DTGVSQNPRHKITKRGQNVTFRCDPISEHNRLYWYRQTLGQGPEFLTYFQNEAQLEKSRLLSDRFSAERPKGSFSTLEIQRTEQGDSAMYLCASSLVGLAEYRGQFFGPGTRLTVL.